The 31 T cell receptor beta chains presented below share a single source sample, sequenced in a study of T cell repertoires in cytomegalovirus infection. These receptors' targets are unknown. TCRdb called the reads again in MiXCR, with one record for every CDR3 protein. In the table there are about 500,000 distinct CDR3 sequences, roughly a third of which are singletons. The sequenced sample was cultured PBMCs, obtained from culture after CMV antigen stimulation. The receptors stem from a human donor in good health (CMV status not recorded). Some clones in this sample may be carry-over from other donors' samples.

The chain has TRBV19 and TRBJ1-5, with D uncertain. The CDR3 runs to 14 residues. Trimming removed 3 bases from V and 4 bases from J, with 10 bases in between. From germline, CDR1 is LNHDA and CDR2 SQIVND (reference sequence). The CDR3 DNA reads TGTGCCAGTAGTATTGGTCGACTTAATCAGCCCCAGCATTTT. Its translation is CASSIGRLNQPQHF.

This clonotype appeared a few times. V usage is TRBV7-9 and J usage is TRBJ2-5; the D is unclear. This CDR3 is built from 13 residues. The germline V gene has CDR1 SEHNR and CDR2 FQNEAQ (reference sequence). Trimming stripped 1 base from V and 7 bases from J, with 10 bases between. This chain's CDR3 is CASSLVTGVTQYF. Here the CDR3 DNA reads TGTGCCAGCAGCTTAGTGACTGGGGTGACCCAGTACTTC. The full variable domain, with the rest looked up from reference TRBV7-9 and TRBJ2-5, is DTGVSQNPRHKITKRGQNVTFRCDPISEHNRLYWYRQTLGQGPEFLTYFQNEAQLEKSRLLSDRFSAERPKGSFSTLEIQRTEQGDSAMYLCASSLVTGVTQYFGPGTRLLVL.

The chain recombines TRBV7-8 with TRBJ1-1; no clear D gene. The germline V gene has CDR1 SGHVS and CDR2 FQNEAQ. Trimming pared 3 bases from V and 2 bases from J, leaving 10 bases between. The CDR3 covers 14 residues. The CDR3 DNA is TGTGCCAGCAGCTTGGTACACCAAAACACTGAAGCTTTCTTT. Amino acid sequence: CASSLVHQNTEAFF.

There are a few counts of this clonotype. The chain links TRBV7-2 to TRBJ1-4; D unresolved. The CDR3 is made up of 13 amino acids. Germline CDR1 is SGHTA and CDR2 is FQGNSA. V shed 6 bases and J shed 4 bases, with 9 bases lying between them. The CDR3 region is CASRDGYNEKLFF. In DNA, the CDR3 is TGTGCCAGCAGGGACGGCTATAATGAAAAACTGTTTTTT.

This chain uses TRBV5-3 with TRBJ1-1; D possibly corresponds to TRBD1 (5 bases). TRBV5-3 is sorted into the ORF group, with uncertain function. Trimming left V 8 bases short and J 6 bases short, with 20 bases between. CDR3 size: 14 residues. The CDR3, as DNA: TGTGCCAGCAGCAGGGACGGGGGGATGGCTGAAGCTTTCTTT. This encodes CASSRDGGMAEAFF.

This clonotype came up a few times. The chain recombines TRBV13 with TRBJ2-1, with D possibly being TRBD2 (6 bases). V was shortened by 4 bases and J by 2 bases, with 12 bases between the two germline ends. The CDR3 runs 15 residues. From germline, CDR1 is PRHDT and CDR2 FYEKMQ (reference sequence). The CDR3 reads CASSSASVTYNEQFF. CDR3 sequence (DNA): TGTGCCAGCAGCTCTGCTAGCGTGACCTACAATGAGCAGTTCTTC.

This clonotype was seen a few times. The gene calls are TRBV27 and TRBJ2-3; 8 nucleotides match TRBD2. V lost 6 bases, J lost 4 bases, and 6 bases stayed unmatched. Germline loops: CDR1 MNHEY, CDR2 SMNVEV (reference sequence). The length of the CDR3 is 14 residues. CDR3 protein: CASRPGLVADTQYF. CDR3 coding DNA: TGTGCCAGCAGACCGGGACTAGTCGCAGATACGCAGTATTTT.

The table lists this clonotype with a few counts. J is TRBJ1-5 and V is TRBV6-1; D might be TRBD1 (5 bases). Germline V gene sequence: CDR1 MNHNS, CDR2 SASEGT. V dropped 2 bases and J dropped 5 bases, with 7 bases sitting between them. The CDR3 loop spans 13 amino acids. In DNA, the CDR3 is TGTGCCAGCAGTGAAAGAGGGGATCAGCCCCAGCATTTT. It is translated as CASSERGDQPQHF.

V is TRBV6-2 or TRBV6-3 and J is TRBJ2-2; 7 nucleotides align to TRBD2. The V gene's germline CDR1 is MNHEY and CDR2 SVGEGT. J was trimmed by 0 bases and V by 4 bases; bases with no gene match: 8. This CDR3 contains 17 residues. CDR3 DNA sequence: TGTGCCAGCAGTTTGGCGGGAGTTTCCGCGAACACCGGGGAGCTGTTTTTT. Its translation is CASSLAGVSANTGELFF.

The rearrangement uses TRBV5-1 and TRBJ2-1, with 9 bases matching TRBD2. The CDR3 extends over 17 amino acids. Germline loops: CDR1 SGHRS, CDR2 YFSETQ. After removal of 3 bases from V and 1 base from J, the junction contained 8 bases not matched to a gene. CDR3 sequence: CASSYGLATYSYNEQFF. The CDR3 nucleotides are TGCGCCAGCAGCTACGGACTAGCGACCTATTCCTACAATGAGCAGTTCTTC.

The chain carries TRBV20-1 and TRBJ2-3; tentatively, D is TRBD2 (6 bases). Trimming stripped 6 bases from V and 0 bases from J, with 13 bases between. Germline assignment: CDR1 DFQATT and CDR2 SNEGSKA (reference sequence). The CDR3 consists of 14 residues. CDR3 DNA: TGCAGTGCGCCGCCGGCGGGGAGCACAGATACGCAGTATTTT. Translation gives CSAPPAGSTDTQYF.

The CDR3 is CASTLPGLQTGELFF. The DNA for the CDR3 is TGTGCCAGTACCCTGCCGGGACTCCAAACCGGGGAGCTGTTTTTT. J is TRBJ2-2 and V is TRBV19; D may be TRBD2 (6 bases). This CDR3 has 15 residues. With 7 bases removed from V and 5 bases from J, the gap between germline ends came to 17 bases. Looked up from germline, CDR1 is LNHDA and CDR2 is SQIVND (reference sequence).

In its sample, this clonotype was seen a few times. The rearrangement links TRBV7-8 to TRBJ2-1, with 7 bases matching TRBD2. CDR1 and CDR2 from the germline V gene are SGHVS and FQNEAQ. The CDR3 is made up of 17 amino acids. V shed 0 bases, J shed 3 bases, and the junction held 8 bases outside the gene matches. The CDR3 DNA sequence: TGTGCCAGCAGCTTAGCGCGTTGGCTAGCGGACTACAATGAGCAGTTCTTC. It specifies CASSLARWLADYNEQFF.

The rearrangement uses TRBV7-9 and TRBJ2-1; 11 bases align to TRBD2. This CDR3 spans 17 amino acids. CDR1 SEHNR and CDR2 FQNEAQ come from the germline V gene (reference sequence). The ends lost 1 base at V and 5 bases at J; junction bases unmatched: 7. CDR3 amino acids: CASSLVAGTSGNNEQFF. The CDR3 region has the DNA TGTGCCAGCAGCTTAGTGGCCGGGACTAGCGGTAACAATGAGCAGTTCTTC.

This clonotype was picked up a small number of times. The chain couples TRBV5-4 to TRBJ2-1; D perhaps matches TRBD2 (6 bases). CDR3 size: 14 residues. Trimming removed 4 bases from V and 6 bases from J, with 14 bases in between. CDR1 and CDR2 from the germline V gene are SGHNT and YYREEE (reference sequence). CDR3: CASSPAGSGNEQFF. In DNA form, the CDR3 reads TGTGCCAGCAGCCCCGCCGGGAGCGGCAATGAGCAGTTCTTC.

The chain joins TRBV18 to TRBJ1-3; D may be TRBD1 (5 bases). V lost 3 bases and J lost 6, with 9 bases in between. Germline lookup yields CDR1 KGHSH and CDR2 LQKENI. This CDR3 has 13 residues. CDR3 sequence: CASSPGGVNTIYF. CDR3 nucleotide sequence: TGTGCCAGCTCACCGGGAGGGGTAAACACCATATATTTT.

This clonotype was counted only a few times. This rearrangement joins TRBV4-1 to TRBJ2-7; 7 nucleotides match TRBD1. Germline CDR1 is MGHRA and CDR2 is YSYEKL. V shed 4 bases and J 4 bases; nucleotides not matched to a gene: 7. This CDR3 comprises 14 residues. CDR3 nucleotide sequence: TGCGCCAGCAGCCCCCGGGACAGTGCTTACGAGCAGTACTTC. Translation: CASSPRDSAYEQYF.

The chain joins TRBV20-1 to TRBJ2-3; 10 nucleotides line up with TRBD2. J was trimmed by 4 bases and V by 3 bases; bases with no gene match: 7. This CDR3 has 15 amino acids. Germline V gene lookup returns CDR1 DFQATT and CDR2 SNEGSKA (reference sequence). CDR3 in amino acids: CSASRLAGDSDTQYF. The CDR3 DNA reads as TGCAGTGCTAGTAGGCTAGCGGGAGATTCAGATACGCAGTATTTT.

This clonotype was counted only a few times. V and J are TRBV6-2 or TRBV6-3 and TRBJ2-1; TRBD2 might be the D (5 bases). The V and J ends lost 5 bases and 7 bases respectively, with 12 bases between them. Germline V gene lookup returns CDR1 MNHEY and CDR2 SVGEGT. The CDR3 is 13 residues long. The CDR3 DNA follows: TGTGCCAGCAGTAATGAGCGGTGGAATGAGCAGTTCTTC. This gives the protein CASSNERWNEQFF.

This clonotype has ten or more counts. This chain links TRBV7-2 with TRBJ1-2; D uncertain. The CDR3 covers 17 residues. Trimming stripped 2 bases from V and 4 bases from J, with 20 bases between. From germline, CDR1 is SGHTA and CDR2 FQGNSA. The CDR3 DNA reads as TGTGCCAGCAGCTTATCAGAGGGTTTCGGATCTCGCTATGGCTACACCTTC. Protein product: CASSLSEGFGSRYGYTF.

The table lists this clonotype with a few counts. The chain recombines TRBV7-9 with TRBJ1-4; D ambiguous. This CDR3 has 14 amino acids. V was clipped by 0 bases and J by 3 bases, with 5 bases between them. Germline V lookup: CDR1 SEHNR, CDR2 FQNEAQ (reference sequence). The CDR3 nucleotides are TGTGCCAGCAGCTTAGCGGCTGCTAATGAAAAACTGTTTTTT. Encoded protein: CASSLAAANEKLFF.

The V and J genes are TRBV7-2 and TRBJ2-5; TRBD1 aligns across 7 bases. The CDR3 contains 14 residues. V shed 1 base, J shed 5 bases, and the junction held 4 bases outside the gene matches. From germline, CDR1 is SGHTA and CDR2 FQGNSA. In nucleotides, the CDR3 is TGTGCCAGCAGCTTAGGGATGACAGGGGAGACCCAGTACTTC. The encoded protein is CASSLGMTGETQYF.

V is TRBV11-2 and J is TRBJ2-1, with 14 bases that match TRBD2. Germline trimming cut 5 bases from V and 8 bases from J; bases unmatched to any gene: 8. Germline assignment: CDR1 SGHAT and CDR2 FQNNGV. The CDR3 extends over 16 amino acids. This CDR3 is CASSTSGTSGSYEQFF. The DNA for the CDR3 is TGTGCCAGCAGCACATCCGGGACTAGCGGGAGCTATGAGCAGTTCTTC.

This clonotype was detected a few times. The chain joins TRBV6-6 to TRBJ2-1; TRBD2 aligns across 9 bases. Germline CDR1 is MNHNY and CDR2 is SVGAGI (reference sequence). The CDR3 sequence is 15 residues long. V gave up 6 bases and J gave up 2 bases; unmatched junction bases: 5. CDR3 in amino acids: CASRIAGVPYNEQFF. The CDR3 nucleotides read TGTGCCAGCAGAATAGCGGGAGTCCCCTACAATGAGCAGTTCTTC.

V is TRBV12-3 or TRBV12-4 and J is TRBJ2-3; no firm D call. CDR3 length equals 12 residues. Trimming removed 9 bases at V and 1 base at J, with 8 bases between. The CDR3 is CASHWGTDTQYF. The CDR3 nucleotides are TGTGCCAGTCACTGGGGCACAGATACGCAGTATTTT.

J is TRBJ2-3 and V is TRBV7-9, with D possibly called TRBD1 or TRBD2 (5 bases each). CDR3 length: 16 residues. CDR1 SEHNR and CDR2 FQNEAQ come from the germline V gene (reference sequence). V was shortened by 5 bases and J by 0 bases, with 15 bases between the two germline ends. CDR3 sequence reads: CASSPRAGMSTDTQYF. The CDR3, as DNA: TGTGCCAGCAGCCCGAGGGCAGGGATGAGCACAGATACGCAGTATTTT.

V gene TRBV28 combines with J gene TRBJ2-3, with TRBD1 matching 7 bases. The CDR3 runs to 15 residues. The germline CDR1 and CDR2 sequences are MDHEN and SYDVKM. Trimming cost V 2 bases and J 3 bases; bases outside gene matches: 5. CDR3 coding DNA: TGTGCCAGCAGTTTAGGTACAGGGGAGACAGATACGCAGTATTTT. It specifies CASSLGTGETDTQYF. Together with reference TRBV28 and TRBJ2-3, the CDR3 gives the full variable domain: DVKVTQSSRYLVKRTGEKVFLECVQDMDHENMFWYRQDPGLGLRLIYFSYDVKMKEKGDIPEGYSVSREKKERFSLILESASTNQTSMYLCASSLGTGETDTQYFGPGTRLTVL.

This sequence joins TRBV9 and TRBJ2-1, with D unclear. Trimming cost V 3 bases and J 8 bases, with 9 bases left between them. The CDR3 contains 12 residues. The V gene's germline CDR1 is SGDLS and CDR2 YYNGEE. This chain's CDR3 is CASSEPKDEQFF. The CDR3 nucleotides read TGTGCCAGCAGCGAGCCTAAGGATGAGCAGTTCTTC.

The V call is TRBV28, the J call TRBJ1-1; D unresolved. V lost 3 bases and J lost 3, with 11 bases in between. Germline assignment: CDR1 MDHEN and CDR2 SYDVKM. The CDR3 is 14 amino acids. The CDR3 bases are TGTGCCAGCAGTTTTAGGGTTACGGACACTGAAGCTTTCTTT. Protein: CASSFRVTDTEAFF.

The genes are TRBV6-2 or TRBV6-3 and TRBJ2-7, with 7 bases aligning to TRBD2. With V trimmed by 8 bases and J by 1 base, 11 bases remained unmatched. CDR1 and CDR2 from the germline V gene are MNHEY and SVGEGT. This CDR3 has 15 residues. The CDR3 bases are TGTGCCAGCTGGCGGGGCGGGAGTCTGTCCTACGAGCAGTACTTC. This codes for CASWRGGSLSYEQYF.

In its sample, this clonotype was seen a few times. V and J are TRBV12-3 or TRBV12-4 and TRBJ2-7; the D is unclear. V was shortened by 7 bases and J by 4 bases, with 8 bases between the two germline ends. The CDR3 covers 11 residues. In nucleotides, the CDR3 is TGTGCCAGCAAAACAGAATACGAGCAGTACTTC. It is translated as CASKTEYEQYF.